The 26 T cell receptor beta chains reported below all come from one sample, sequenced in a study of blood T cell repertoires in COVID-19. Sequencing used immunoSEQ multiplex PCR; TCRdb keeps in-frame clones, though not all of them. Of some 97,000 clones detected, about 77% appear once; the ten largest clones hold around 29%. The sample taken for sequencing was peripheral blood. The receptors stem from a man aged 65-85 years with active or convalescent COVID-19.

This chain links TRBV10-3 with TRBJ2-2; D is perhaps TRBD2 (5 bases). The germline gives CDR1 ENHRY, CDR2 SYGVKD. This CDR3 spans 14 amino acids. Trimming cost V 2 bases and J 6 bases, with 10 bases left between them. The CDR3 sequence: CAISEVEGSGELFF. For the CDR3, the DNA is TGTGCCATCAGTGAGGTAGAGGGATCCGGGGAGCTGTTTTTT.

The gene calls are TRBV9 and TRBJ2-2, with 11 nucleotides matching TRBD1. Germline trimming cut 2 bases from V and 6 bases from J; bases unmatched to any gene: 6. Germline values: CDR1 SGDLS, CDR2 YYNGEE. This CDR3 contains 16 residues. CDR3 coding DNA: TGTGCCAGCAGCGTTGCCGGGACAGGGGGTCCCGGGGAGCTGTTTTTT. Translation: CASSVAGTGGPGELFF.

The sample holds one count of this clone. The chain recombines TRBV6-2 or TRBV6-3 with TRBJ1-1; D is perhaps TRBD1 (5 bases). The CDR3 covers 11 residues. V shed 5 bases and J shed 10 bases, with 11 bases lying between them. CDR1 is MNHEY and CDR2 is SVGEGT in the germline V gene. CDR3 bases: TGTGCCAGCAGTCACGCCGGGGGAGCTTTCTTT. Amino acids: CASSHAGGAFF.

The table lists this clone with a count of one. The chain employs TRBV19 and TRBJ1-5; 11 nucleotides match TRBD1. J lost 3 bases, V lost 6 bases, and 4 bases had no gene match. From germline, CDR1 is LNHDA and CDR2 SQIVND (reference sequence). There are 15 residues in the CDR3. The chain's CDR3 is CASRTGQGDNQPQHF. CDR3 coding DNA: TGTGCCAGTAGGACGGGACAGGGGGACAATCAGCCCCAGCATTTT.

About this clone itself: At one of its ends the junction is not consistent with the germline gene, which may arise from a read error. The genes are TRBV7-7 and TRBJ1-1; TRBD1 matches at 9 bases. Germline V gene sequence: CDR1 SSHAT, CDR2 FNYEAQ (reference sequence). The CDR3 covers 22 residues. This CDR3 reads CASSLVGGDRALPHGMNTEAFF. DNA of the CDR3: TGTGCTAGCAGCTTAGTAGGGGGGGACAGGGCTCTCCCCCATGGTATGAACACTGAAGCTTTCTTT.

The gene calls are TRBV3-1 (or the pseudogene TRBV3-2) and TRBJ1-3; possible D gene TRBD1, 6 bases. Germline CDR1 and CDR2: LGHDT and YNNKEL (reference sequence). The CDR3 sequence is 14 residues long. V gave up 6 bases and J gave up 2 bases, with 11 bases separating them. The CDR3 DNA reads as TGTGCCAGCAGTCAAAGGGGGACTGGAAACACCATATATTTT. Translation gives CASSQRGTGNTIYF.

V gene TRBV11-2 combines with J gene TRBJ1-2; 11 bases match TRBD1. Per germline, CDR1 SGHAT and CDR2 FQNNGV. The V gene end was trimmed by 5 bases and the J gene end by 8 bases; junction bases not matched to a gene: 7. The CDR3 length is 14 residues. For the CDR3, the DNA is TGTGCCAGCAGCCCGGGGACAGGGGGGAAAGGCTACACCTTC. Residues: CASSPGTGGKGYTF.

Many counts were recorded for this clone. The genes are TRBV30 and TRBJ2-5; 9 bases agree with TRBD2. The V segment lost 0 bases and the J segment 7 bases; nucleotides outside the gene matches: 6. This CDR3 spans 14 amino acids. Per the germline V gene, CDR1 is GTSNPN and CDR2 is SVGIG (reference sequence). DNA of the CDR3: TGTGCCTGGAGTGTAGCGGGGGGTGGTGGGACCCAGTACTTC. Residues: CAWSVAGGGGTQYF.

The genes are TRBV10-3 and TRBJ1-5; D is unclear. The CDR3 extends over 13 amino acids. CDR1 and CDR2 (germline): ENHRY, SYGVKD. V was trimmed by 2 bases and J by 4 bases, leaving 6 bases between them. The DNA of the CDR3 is TGTGCCATCAGTGAGAGGACTAATCAGCCCCAGCATTTT. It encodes CAISERTNQPQHF.

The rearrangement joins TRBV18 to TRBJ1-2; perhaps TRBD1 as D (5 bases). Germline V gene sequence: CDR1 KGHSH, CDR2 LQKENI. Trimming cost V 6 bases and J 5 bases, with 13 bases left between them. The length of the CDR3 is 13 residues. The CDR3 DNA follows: TGTGCCAGCTCCCCCGATAGACAGTATGGCTACACCTTC. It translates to CASSPDRQYGYTF. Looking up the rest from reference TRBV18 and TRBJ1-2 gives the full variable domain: NAGVMQNPRHLVRRRGQEARLRCSPMKGHSHVYWYRQLPEEGLKFMVYLQKENIIDESGMPKERFSAEFPKEGPSILRIQQVVRGDSAAYFCASSPDRQYGYTFGSGTRLTVV.

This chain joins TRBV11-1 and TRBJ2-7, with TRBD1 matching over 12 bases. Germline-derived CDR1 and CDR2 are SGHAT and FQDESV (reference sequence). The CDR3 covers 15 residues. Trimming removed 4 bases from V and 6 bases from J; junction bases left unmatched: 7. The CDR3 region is CASSSRDRGQFEQYF. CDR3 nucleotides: TGTGCCAGCAGCTCCCGGGACAGGGGGCAATTCGAGCAGTACTTC.

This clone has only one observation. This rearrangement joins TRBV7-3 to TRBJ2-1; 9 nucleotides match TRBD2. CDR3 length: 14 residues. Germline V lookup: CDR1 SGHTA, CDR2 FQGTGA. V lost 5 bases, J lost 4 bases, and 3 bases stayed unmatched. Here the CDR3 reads CASSTGLAYNEQFF. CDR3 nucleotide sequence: TGTGCCAGCAGCACGGGACTAGCTTACAATGAGCAGTTCTTC.

Here the CDR3 reads CASSLVGSSYEQYF. Here the CDR3 DNA reads TGCGCCAGCAGCTTGGTAGGGAGCTCCTACGAGCAGTACTTC. This rearrangement joins TRBV5-1 to TRBJ2-7; tentatively, D is TRBD2 (5 bases). CDR1 is SGHRS, CDR2 YFSETQ, per germline. Trimming stripped 0 bases from V and 0 bases from J, with 7 bases between. The CDR3 consists of 14 residues.

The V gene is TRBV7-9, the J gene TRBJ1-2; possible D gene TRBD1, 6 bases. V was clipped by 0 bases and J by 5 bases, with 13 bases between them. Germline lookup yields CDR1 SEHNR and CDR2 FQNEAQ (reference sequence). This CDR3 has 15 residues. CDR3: CASSLAGGGRYGYTF. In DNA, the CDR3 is TGTGCCAGCAGCTTAGCGGGAGGGGGACGTTATGGCTACACCTTC.

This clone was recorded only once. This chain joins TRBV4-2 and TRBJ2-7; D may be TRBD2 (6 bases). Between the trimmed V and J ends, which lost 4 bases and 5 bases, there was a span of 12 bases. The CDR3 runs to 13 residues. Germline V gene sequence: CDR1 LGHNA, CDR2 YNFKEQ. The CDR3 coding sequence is TGTGCCAGCAGCCCCATGTCGGGAGACGAGCAGTACTTC. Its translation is CASSPMSGDEQYF.

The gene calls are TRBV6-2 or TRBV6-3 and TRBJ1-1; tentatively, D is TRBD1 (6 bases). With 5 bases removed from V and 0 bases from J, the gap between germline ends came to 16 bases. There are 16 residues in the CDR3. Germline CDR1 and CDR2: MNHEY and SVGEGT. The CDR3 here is CASSIQGGSMNTEAFF. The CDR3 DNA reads TGTGCCAGCAGTATTCAAGGGGGAAGCATGAACACTGAAGCTTTCTTT.

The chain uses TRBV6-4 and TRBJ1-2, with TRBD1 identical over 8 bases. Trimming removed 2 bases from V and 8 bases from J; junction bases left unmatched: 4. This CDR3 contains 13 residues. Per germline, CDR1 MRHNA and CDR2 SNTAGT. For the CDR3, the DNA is TGTGCCAGCAGTGACCAGGGGGCTTTCGGCTACACCTTC. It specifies CASSDQGAFGYTF.

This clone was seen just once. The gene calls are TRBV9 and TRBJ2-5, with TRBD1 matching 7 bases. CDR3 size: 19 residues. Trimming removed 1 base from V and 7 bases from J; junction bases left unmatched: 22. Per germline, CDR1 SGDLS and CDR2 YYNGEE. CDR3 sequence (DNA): TGTGCCAGCAGCGTAATGCCGACCCACTCCAACAGGGGAGAGGGGACCCAGTACTTC. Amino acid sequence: CASSVMPTHSNRGEGTQYF.

This CDR3 reads CSASGLAGEASYNEQFF. For the CDR3, the DNA is TGCAGTGCTAGTGGCCTAGCGGGAGAGGCGTCCTACAATGAGCAGTTCTTC. The J gene is TRBJ2-1, the V gene TRBV20-1; 10 bases line up with TRBD2. Germline trimming cut 3 bases from V and 1 base from J; bases unmatched to any gene: 9. Germline CDR1 reads DFQATT; CDR2 reads SNEGSKA (reference sequence). The length of the CDR3 is 17 residues.

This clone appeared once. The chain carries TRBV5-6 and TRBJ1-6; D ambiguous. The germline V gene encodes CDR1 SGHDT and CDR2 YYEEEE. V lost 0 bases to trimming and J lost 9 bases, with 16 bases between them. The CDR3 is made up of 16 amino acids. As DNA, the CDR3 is TGTGCCAGCAGCTTGGCCAGCGTTTCAAGTAGTTCACCCCTCCACTTT. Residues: CASSLASVSSSSPLHF.

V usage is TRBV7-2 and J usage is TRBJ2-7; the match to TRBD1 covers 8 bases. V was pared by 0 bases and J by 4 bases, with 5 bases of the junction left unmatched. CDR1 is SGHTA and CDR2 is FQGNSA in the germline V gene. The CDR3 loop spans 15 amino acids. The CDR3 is CASSLARQGPYEQYF. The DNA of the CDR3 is TGTGCCAGCAGCTTAGCCCGACAGGGGCCGTACGAGCAGTACTTC.

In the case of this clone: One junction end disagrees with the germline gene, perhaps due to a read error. CDR3 nucleotides: TGTGCCAGCAGCCTAACCGTGGGCAGTGCTCCCCACGAGCAGTACTTC. It translates to CASSLTVGSAPHEQYF. This chain joins TRBV7-3 and TRBJ2-7; D is uncertain. Germline V CDR1 and CDR2: SGHTA, FQGTGA. The CDR3 extends over 16 amino acids. The full variable domain, its missing parts supplied by reference TRBV7-3 and TRBJ2-7, is GAGVSQTPSNKVTEKGKYVELRCDPISGHTALYWYRQSLGQGPEFLIYFQGTGAADDSGLPNDRFFAVRPEGSVSTLKIQRTERGDSAVYLCASSLTVGSAPHEQYFGPGTRLTVT.

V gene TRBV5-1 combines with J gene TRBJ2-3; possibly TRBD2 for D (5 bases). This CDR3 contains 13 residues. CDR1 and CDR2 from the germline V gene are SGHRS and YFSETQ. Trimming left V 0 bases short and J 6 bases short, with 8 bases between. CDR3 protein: CASSLEGGDTQYF. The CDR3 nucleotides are TGCGCCAGCAGCTTGGAGGGCGGGGATACGCAGTATTTT. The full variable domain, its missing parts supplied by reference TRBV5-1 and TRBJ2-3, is KAGVTQTPRYLIKTRGQQVTLSCSPISGHRSVSWYQQTPGQGLQFLFEYFSETQRNKGNFPGRFSGRQFSNSRSEMNVSTLELGDSALYLCASSLEGGDTQYFGPGTRLTVL.

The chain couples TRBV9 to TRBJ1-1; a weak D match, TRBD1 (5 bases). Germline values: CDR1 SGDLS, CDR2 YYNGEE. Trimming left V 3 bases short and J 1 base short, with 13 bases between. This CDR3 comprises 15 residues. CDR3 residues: CASSAQPGGNTEAFF. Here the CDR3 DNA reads TGTGCCAGCAGCGCCCAACCGGGGGGGAACACTGAAGCTTTCTTT.

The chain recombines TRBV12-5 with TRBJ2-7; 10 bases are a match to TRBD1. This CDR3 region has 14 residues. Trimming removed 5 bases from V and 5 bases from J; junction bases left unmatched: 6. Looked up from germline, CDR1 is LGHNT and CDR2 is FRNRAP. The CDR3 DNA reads TGTGCTAGTGGTCCCGACAGGGGGCTGGACGAGCAGTACTTC. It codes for CASGPDRGLDEQYF.

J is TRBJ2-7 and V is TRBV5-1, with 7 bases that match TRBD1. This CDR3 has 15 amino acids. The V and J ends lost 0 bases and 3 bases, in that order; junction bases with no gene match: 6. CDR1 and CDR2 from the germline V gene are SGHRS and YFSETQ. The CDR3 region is CASSLVGQEFYEQYF. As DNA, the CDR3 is TGCGCCAGCAGCTTGGTAGGACAGGAATTCTACGAGCAGTACTTC. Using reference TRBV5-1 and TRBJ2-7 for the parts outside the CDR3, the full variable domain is KAGVTQTPRYLIKTRGQQVTLSCSPISGHRSVSWYQQTPGQGLQFLFEYFSETQRNKGNFPGRFSGRQFSNSRSEMNVSTLELGDSALYLCASSLVGQEFYEQYFGPGTRLTVT.